A selection of T cell receptor beta chains follows, all from one sample in a study of vaccination effects on CD4 cells after COVID-19. These receptors lack a known antigen. TCRdb keeps only in-frame clones here, not all; method: immunoSEQ multiplex PCR. Here the sample spans about 63,000 clones, roughly 75% being singletons. Here the sequenced sample was CD4+ T cells from PBMCs cultured with HCoV-OC43 spike peptides, taken before COVID-19 vaccination. All receptors come from a human donor who received a COVID-19 vaccine. Both conserved end residues are part of each CDR3. D genes are given only for firm matches. Clone size is not always given. Where it is, it says once, few, many or a class for expanded clones.

V	D	length	size	J	DNA	CDR3
TRBV7-9	-	15	-	TRBJ2-1	TGTGCCAGCAGCTTAAAGTCGGCGGGGTACAATGAGCAGTTCTTC	CASSLKSAGYNEQFF
TRBV15	TRBD1	15	-	TRBJ1-1	TGTGCCACCAGCAGAGACAGGGGGGGGATTACTGAAGCTTTCTTT	CATSRDRGGITEAFF
TRBV5-1	-	16	-	TRBJ2-1	TGCGCCAGCAGCTTGACTTGGCGGGGATCATACAATGAGCAGTTCTTC	CASSLTWRGSYNEQFF
TRBV9	-	17	-	TRBJ2-2	TGTGCCAGCCCCCAAGACCGTCCCCCCCCGAACACCGGGGAGCTGTTTTTT	CASPQDRPPPNTGELFF
TRBV5-5	-	14	-	TRBJ1-1	TGTGCCAGCAGTTTTTCGGGGTTGAACACTGAAGCTTTCTTT	CASSFSGLNTEAFF
TRBV7-8	TRBD1	17	-	TRBJ2-3	TGTGCCAGCAGCTTAGATTACAGGGGGCTGGTCACAGATACGCAGTATTTT	CASSLDYRGLVTDTQYF
TRBV19	-	14	-	TRBJ2-2	TGTGCCAGTAGTAAAACCACGAACACCGGGGAGCTGTTTTTT	CASSKTTNTGELFF
TRBV19	-	16	once	TRBJ1-5	TGTGCCAGTAGTATAGATCGAGGGCGGGGGAATCAGCCCCAGCATTTT	CASSIDRGRGNQPQHF
TRBV5-4	-	15	-	TRBJ1-3	TGTGCCAGCAGCTTGAGGGCAGAGTCTGGAAACACCATATATTTT	CASSLRAESGNTIYF
TRBV28	-	12	-	TRBJ1-2	TGTGCCAGCAGTTCAGAGATCTATGGCTACACCTTC	CASSSEIYGYTF
TRBV5-4	TRBD1	15	-	TRBJ2-3	TGTGCCAGCAGCCCTTGGACAGGGGTGCCAGATACGCAGTATTTT	CASSPWTGVPDTQYF
TRBV19	-	15	once	TRBJ2-5	TGTGCCAGTAGTAGGGCTGGAAAGACTCAAGAGACCCAGTACTTC	CASSRAGKTQETQYF
TRBV18	TRBD1	16	few	TRBJ1-6	TGTGCCAGCTCACTCGGACAGGGGAGGCGTAATTCACCCCTCCACTTT	CASSLGQGRRNSPLHF
TRBV9	-	14	-	TRBJ1-3	TGTGCCAGCAGCGTAGGTTACTCTGGAAACACCATATATTTT	CASSVGYSGNTIYF
TRBV10-3	TRBD1	13	-	TRBJ1-2	TGTGCCACAGGGGCCACAGGGGGCTATGGCTACACCTTC	CATGATGGYGYTF
TRBV5-6	TRBD1	14	once	TRBJ1-6	TGTGCCAGCAGCTTGAGACAGGGAAAATCACCCCTCCACTTT	CASSLRQGKSPLHF